The clone carrying this T cell receptor beta chain is medium-sized by share. Its antigen remains unknown. The data were obtained in a study of spatial heterogeneity in lung cancer. On the study more broadly: In raw reads, more than 9.5 appearances on average were recorded for each unique TCR and UMI combination. Study-level points and caveats: More often at tumor resection than at routine follow-up, ubiquitous expanded tumor TCRs were detected in the blood.

The sample's time point: sample taken at primary tumor resection. Sequencing covered unsorted whole RNA taken from tumor, nontumor lung or frozen PBMC. There are 16 residues in the CDR3. The germline V gene encodes CDR1 SGHDT and CDR2 YYEEEE. V gave up 0 bases and J gave up 0 bases, with 11 bases separating them. Every TCR cDNA molecule bore a unique molecular identifier. Via MiXCR, TCRdb re-called the 5' RACE reads, giving one row per CDR3 protein. Of roughly 17,000 distinct CDR3 sequences in the sample, about 21% were seen once. This chain joins TRBV5-6 and TRBJ2-3; D call uncertain. The origin of this receptor is a female donor with early-stage non-small cell lung cancer. Sequenced here: PBMCs, sampled at surgery. CDR3 bases: TGTGCCAGCAGCTTGGCCGGGCCGACTAGCACAGATACGCAGTATTTT. Its translation: CASSLAGPTSTDTQYF.